This is a list of T cell receptor beta chains from one sample in a study of cytomegalovirus exposure and HLA in healthy donors. The data were produced by immunoSEQ multiplex PCR, yet TCRdb's version contains in-frame clones alone and is incomplete. The sample holds about 120,000 clones, approximately 90% seen once. The specimen sequenced was PBMCs. Receptor source: a woman under 30 in good health and CMV-seropositive. CDR3s include the opening cysteine and the closing phenylalanine or tryptophan. The D gene is left open where the match is weak. Rows give clone size only sometimes, using once, few, many, or a class for an expanded clone.

TRBJ1-2	NA	TRBD1	TRBV19	TGTGCCAGTAATCAGGGGACAGGCTATGGCTACACCTTC	CASNQGTGYGYTF
TRBJ1-5	NA	NA	TRBV15	TGTGCCACCAGCAGAGAGGGGCGTAGCAATCAGCCCCAGCATTTT	CATSREGRSNQPQHF
TRBJ2-1	NA	NA	TRBV25-1	TGTGCCAGCAGTGTCGTGTCCTACAATGAGCAGTTCTTC	CASSVVSYNEQFF
TRBJ2-7	few	TRBD2	TRBV30	TGTGCCTGGAAGCGGGGGACACTGAAAGAGCAGTACTTC	CAWKRGTLKEQYF
TRBJ1-1	NA	TRBD1	TRBV7-9	TGTGCCAGCAGACCGCGGGGACAGGGGAACACTGAAGCTTTCTTT	CASRPRGQGNTEAFF
TRBJ1-1	NA	NA	TRBV15	TGTGCCACCAGCCTCACGGGAGGGACTGAAGCTTTCTTT	CATSLTGGTEAFF
TRBJ1-4	NA	TRBD1	TRBV5-1	TGCGCCAGCAGCTTGGGGACAGGGGAAAAACTGTTTTTT	CASSLGTGEKLFF
TRBJ1-2	few	TRBD1	TRBV30	TGTGCCTGGAGTGGTGTCTCGGCAGGGGGCGGCTATGGCTACACCTTC	CAWSGVSAGGGYGYTF
TRBJ1-5	NA	TRBD1	TRBV29-1	TGCAGCGTGGCTCAAGGGACAGGGAACAATCAGCCCCAGCATTTT	CSVAQGTGNNQPQHF
TRBJ1-2	NA	TRBD1	TRBV6-6	TGTGCCAGCAGTCCAGGGGGCGCTGAGTATGGCTACACCTTC	CASSPGGAEYGYTF
TRBJ2-7	NA	TRBD1	TRBV27	TGTGCCAGCAGTCCCCCGGGACAGACTTACGAGCAGTACTTC	CASSPPGQTYEQYF
TRBJ2-5	NA	NA	TRBV2	TGTGCCAGCAGAGGCCGACAGGAGCAAGAGACCCAGTACTTC	CASRGRQEQETQYF
TRBJ2-5	NA	NA	TRBV6-6	TGTGCCAGCAGTGCACCGGGACTGAGTTTAAAGACCCAGTACTTC	CASSAPGLSLKTQYF
TRBJ2-7	once	NA	TRBV29-1	TGCAGCGTTCAGGCCCGCTCCTACGAGCAGTACTTC	CSVQARSYEQYF
TRBJ1-2	NA	NA	TRBV18	TGTGCCAGCTCAACGACGGGAGGCTACACCTTC	CASSTTGGYTF
TRBJ2-5	NA	NA	TRBV5-8	TGTGCCAGCAGCTTTTGGGGAGAAGAGACCCAGTACTTC	CASSFWGEETQYF
TRBJ2-1	NA	NA	TRBV5-1	TGCGCCAGCAGCTTGGTGGGCGGGGAGAGATACAATGAGCAGTTCTTC	CASSLVGGERYNEQFF
TRBJ1-2	NA	NA	TRBV29-1	TGCAGCGCCGGTAAACAGGGAGCTAACTATGGCTACACCTTC	CSAGKQGANYGYTF
TRBJ2-3	NA	NA	TRBV4-1	TGCGCCAGCAGCCAAGAGGAAGCGGTGGGCACAGATACGCAGTATTTT	CASSQEEAVGTDTQYF
TRBJ2-4	few	TRBD1	TRBV28	TGTGAGGTGGTGGGCAGGGGGCAAGACATTCAGTACTTC	CEVVGRGQDIQYF
TRBJ2-1	NA	NA	TRBV7-6	TGTGCCAGCAGCCAAACAGGGATCAATGAGCAGTTCTTC	CASSQTGINEQFF
TRBJ2-1	NA	NA	TRBV19	TGTGCCAGTAGTAAAGGTCTAGCAACCTACAATGAGCAGTTCTTC	CASSKGLATYNEQFF
TRBJ1-2	NA	NA	TRBV6-5	TGTGCCAGCAGCTCCCTGACAGATCATGGCTACACCTTC	CASSSLTDHGYTF
TRBJ1-1	NA	NA	TRBV6-6	TGTGCCAGCAGCCCCCCATACACTGAAGCTTTCTTT	CASSPPYTEAFF
TRBJ1-6	few	NA	TRBV19	TGTGCCAGTAGTATGAAAGTTGGGACACCAAATTCACCCCTCCACTTT	CASSMKVGTPNSPLHF
TRBJ2-2	NA	TRBD2	TRBV9	TGTGCCAGCAGCGTAGCCTCTAGCGGGGGGGCCGGGGAGCTGTTTTTT	CASSVASSGGAGELFF
TRBJ2-1	NA	NA	TRBV7-2	TGTGCCAGCAGCGTGACCCGGGACTACAATGAGCAGTTCTTC	CASSVTRDYNEQFF
TRBJ2-3	NA	TRBD2	TRBV30	TGTGCCTGGGGGGATAGCGGGAGGCGCACAGATACGCAGTATTTT	CAWGDSGRRTDTQYF
TRBJ1-2	NA	TRBD1	TRBV5-1	TGCGCCAGCAGCCTAGGACAGGGTGACTATGGCTACACCTTC	CASSLGQGDYGYTF
TRBJ1-3	NA	TRBD1	TRBV7-2	TGTGCCAGCAGCTTAGCCGCGGGGACAGTTGGAAACACCATATATTTT	CASSLAAGTVGNTIYF
TRBJ1-1	few	NA	TRBV19	TGTGCCAGTAGCGCCCTGGGACTCAACACTGAAGCTTTCTTT	CASSALGLNTEAFF
TRBJ2-5	NA	TRBD2	TRBV9	TGTGCCAGCAGCGTAGGATCCCTGGGGGGGGGAGAGACCCAGTACTTC	CASSVGSLGGGETQYF
TRBJ2-1	NA	TRBD2	TRBV7-8	TGTGCCAGCAGCCCCTTAGTAGCGGGAAATGAGCAGTTCTTC	CASSPLVAGNEQFF
TRBJ1-2	NA	TRBD1	TRBV14	TGTGCCAGCAGCCAAGATCCTCCGGGACAGGGAGGCTATGGCTACACCTTC	CASSQDPPGQGGYGYTF
TRBJ2-2	NA	NA	TRBV9	TGTGCCAGCAGCATCAACTTCTATTCGAACACCGGGGAGCTGTTTTTT	CASSINFYSNTGELFF
TRBJ1-2	many	TRBD1	TRBV7-9	TGTGCCAGCAGCTCTCCCGCTCGACAGGGGGCTAACTATGGCTACACCTTC	CASSSPARQGANYGYTF